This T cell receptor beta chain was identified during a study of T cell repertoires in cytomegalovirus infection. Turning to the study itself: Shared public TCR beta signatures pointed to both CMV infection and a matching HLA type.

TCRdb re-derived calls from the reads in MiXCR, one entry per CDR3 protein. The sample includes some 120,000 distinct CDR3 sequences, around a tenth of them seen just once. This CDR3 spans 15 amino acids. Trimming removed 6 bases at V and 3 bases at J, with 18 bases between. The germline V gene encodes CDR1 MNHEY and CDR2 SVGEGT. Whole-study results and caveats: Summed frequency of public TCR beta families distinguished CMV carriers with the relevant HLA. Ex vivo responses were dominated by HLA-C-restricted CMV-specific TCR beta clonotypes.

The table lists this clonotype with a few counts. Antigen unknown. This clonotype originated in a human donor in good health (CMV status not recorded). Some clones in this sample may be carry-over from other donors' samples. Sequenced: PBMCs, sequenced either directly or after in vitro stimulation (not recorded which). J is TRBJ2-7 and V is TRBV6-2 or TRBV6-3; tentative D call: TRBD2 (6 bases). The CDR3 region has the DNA TGTGCCAGCAGGAGGGACTTGGTTGGATTCTACGAGCAGTACGTC. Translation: CASRRDLVGFYEQYV.